This TCR beta chain stems from a study of CD8 T cells in Susac syndrome. When the RNA was reverse transcribed, random hexamers were used with an input of roughly 0.5 to 1 ug. From the immunoSEQ multiplex PCR reads, TCRdb called clonotypes with MiXCR, one entry per CDR3 protein. Of about 240,000 distinct CDR3 sequences in the sample, roughly 95% were seen once. Trimming took 5 bases from V and 7 from J, leaving 9 bases between them. Germline loops: CDR1 DFQATT, CDR2 SNEGSKA (reference sequence). The CDR3 consists of 11 residues. This sequence joins TRBV20-1 and TRBJ2-1; D not certain. The sample was CD4+ T cells from PBMCs. The clonotype originates from a human donor with Susac syndrome. The CDR3 loop reads CSAHQANEQFF. DNA for the CDR3: TGCAGTGCTCATCAGGCGAATGAGCAGTTCTTC.